These 14 T cell receptor beta chains share one sample of origin, sequenced in a study of blood T cell repertoires in COVID-19. Produced via immunoSEQ multiplex PCR; TCRdb's table is partial and in-frame only. The table lists over 150,000 clones, around 83% of them singletons, with about 31% in the top ten. The sample consisted of peripheral blood. The receptors come from a woman aged 55-70 years with acute or convalescent COVID-19.

The genes are TRBV5-1 and TRBJ2-5, with D perhaps TRBD2 (6 bases). From germline, CDR1 is SGHRS and CDR2 YFSETQ. The CDR3 is 13 residues long. V was trimmed by 7 bases and J by 5 bases, leaving 15 bases between them. The CDR3, as DNA: TGCGCCAGCGGCGAAGGGGACTGGGAGACCCAGTACTTC. Protein product: CASGEGDWETQYF.

This chain uses TRBV7-9 with TRBJ1-4, with D uncertain. The germline V gene encodes CDR1 SEHNR and CDR2 FQNEAQ (reference sequence). This CDR3 has 12 amino acids. V lost 10 bases and J 6 bases, leaving 12 bases between the germline ends. The chain's CDR3 is CAILGLYEKLFF. As DNA, the CDR3 is TGTGCCATACTTGGACTGTATGAAAAACTGTTTTTT.

The CDR3 region has the DNA TGCAGCGTTGGTAGTGGGGACAGTAATTCACCCCTCCACTTT. This encodes CSVGSGDSNSPLHF. The chain uses TRBV29-1 and TRBJ1-6, with TRBD1 matching 7 bases. The germline V gene encodes CDR1 SQVTM and CDR2 ANQGSEA. J gave up 6 bases and V 4 bases, and 6 bases lay outside the gene matches. The CDR3 covers 14 residues.

V usage is TRBV11-2 and J usage is TRBJ1-1; D gene unclear. Germline V lookup: CDR1 SGHAT, CDR2 FQNNGV. The CDR3 runs to 13 residues. V was cut by 2 bases and J by 5 bases, with 9 bases left in between. CDR3 coding DNA: TGTGCCAGCAGCTTAACGAGGGAAACTGAAGCTTTCTTT. This translates into CASSLTRETEAFF.

The V call is TRBV6-5, the J call TRBJ2-2, with D possibly being TRBD1 (6 bases). CDR1 is MNHEY and CDR2 is SVGAGI in the germline V gene. Trimming took off 3 bases at V and 5 bases at J, with 16 bases between the two ends. The CDR3 is 16 amino acids. CDR3: CASSYSTTGPTGELFF. In nucleotides, the CDR3 is TGTGCCAGCAGTTATTCTACGACAGGTCCTACCGGGGAGCTGTTTTTT.

This chain connects TRBV7-3 to TRBJ2-5, with TRBD1 identical over 10 bases. Germline CDR1 SGHTA, CDR2 FQGTGA. Trimming at V came to 5 bases and at J to 4 bases, leaving 1 base not matched to a gene. CDR3 length: 13 amino acids. In DNA, the CDR3 is TGTGCCAGCAGCGACAGGGGGCGAGAGACCCAGTACTTC. As protein: CASSDRGRETQYF.

For this clone: The same CDR3 can be traced to other DNA sequences in this sample. The chain carries TRBV6-5 and TRBJ1-2; the D gene is possibly TRBD1 (5 bases). Germline CDR1 and CDR2: MNHEY and SVGAGI. V lost 4 bases and J 0 bases, leaving 9 bases between the germline ends. This CDR3 contains 14 residues. The CDR3 here is CASSLQGTNYGYTF. In DNA form, the CDR3 reads TGTGCCAGCAGTTTGCAGGGCACTAACTATGGCTACACCTTC.

This clone was recorded only once. The V call is TRBV2, the J call TRBJ1-3; 8 bases are a match to TRBD1. This CDR3 spans 13 amino acids. The germline V gene encodes CDR1 SNHLY and CDR2 FYNNEI. Losses at the gene ends were 6 bases for V and 2 bases for J; bases not matched to a gene: 0. In DNA, the CDR3 is TGTGCCAGCAGGACAGGGGCTGGAAACACCATATATTTT. This translates into CASRTGAGNTIYF.

The chain employs TRBV6-5 and TRBJ2-2; 12 nucleotides agree with TRBD1. V shed 6 bases, J shed 5 bases, and the junction held 1 base outside the gene matches. Germline V lookup: CDR1 MNHEY, CDR2 SVGAGI. There are 14 residues in the CDR3. CDR3: CASRGQGATGELFF. The CDR3 DNA follows: TGTGCCAGCAGGGGACAGGGGGCGACCGGGGAGCTGTTTTTT.

This clone was observed once. This chain links TRBV6-5 with TRBJ2-2; 7 bases match TRBD1. V lost 6 bases, J lost 6 bases, and 7 bases stayed unmatched. The germline V gene encodes CDR1 MNHEY and CDR2 SVGAGI. This CDR3 contains 14 residues. CDR3 protein: CASSPIQGAGELFF. In DNA, the CDR3 is TGTGCCAGCAGCCCGATCCAGGGGGCCGGGGAGCTGTTTTTT.

The chain has TRBV11-1 and TRBJ1-1; D perhaps matches TRBD1 (5 bases). Germline V CDR1 and CDR2: SGHAT, FQDESV (reference sequence). V lost 2 bases, J lost 5 bases, and 12 bases lay in between. The CDR3 contains 14 residues. The CDR3 sequence is CASSLSGRGTEAFF. The CDR3 bases are TGTGCCAGCAGCTTATCAGGGAGGGGTACTGAAGCTTTCTTT.

This clone showed up just a few times. The chain recombines TRBV3-1 (or the pseudogene TRBV3-2) with TRBJ1-1, with a tentative D call TRBD1 (5 bases). This CDR3 has 13 residues. Between the trimmed V and J ends, which lost 0 bases and 10 bases, there was a span of 12 bases. Germline assignment: CDR1 LGHDT and CDR2 YNNKEL (reference sequence). CDR3 DNA sequence: TGTGCCAGCAGCCAAGATCTGGGGGGGGTAGCTTTCTTT. Its translation: CASSQDLGGVAFF.

This chain connects TRBV2 to TRBJ1-2, with D perhaps TRBD1 (5 bases). CDR1 is SNHLY and CDR2 is FYNNEI in the germline V gene. CDR3 length: 14 amino acids. Trimming left V 7 bases short and J 0 bases short, with 12 bases between. The CDR3 loop reads CASNDRSSNYGYTF. DNA of the CDR3: TGTGCCAGCAATGACAGAAGTTCTAACTATGGCTACACCTTC.

For the CDR3, the DNA is TGTGCCAGCAGTCCCTCGGGACAGCAGTTCTACGAGCAGTACTTC. It encodes CASSPSGQQFYEQYF. V gene TRBV27 combines with J gene TRBJ2-7, with 7 bases that match TRBD1. CDR1 is MNHEY, CDR2 SMNVEV, per germline (reference sequence). The CDR3 has 15 residues. V lost 5 bases, J lost 3 bases, and 10 bases stayed unmatched.